Listed below are T cell receptor beta chains from one sample, sequenced in a study of monozygotic twins with inflammatory bowel disease. TCRdb re-analyzed the 5' RACE reads; it lists each CDR3 protein once, without DNA. The sample features fewer than 200,000 distinct CDR3 sequences, with 2.4% in its top ten. Sample: blood. These receptors originate from a human donor with ulcerative colitis or Crohn's disease, or a healthy co-twin of an affected twin (not recorded which). The CDR3 runs from the conserved cysteine through the conserved F or W. Fields, in order: J gene, V gene, CDR3 protein.

>TRBJ2-1|TRBV20-1
CSAKYGSRINEQFF
>TRBJ2-3|TRBV29-1
CSVEDPDSPLADTQYF
>TRBJ1-4|TRBV12-3/TRBV12-4
CASRQAATNEKLFF
>TRBJ1-3|TRBV6-5
CASTRASGNTIYF
>TRBJ2-1|TRBV7-9
CASSLAPTDPYNEQFF
>TRBJ2-5|TRBV7-3
CASRSNLTQETQYF
>TRBJ1-1|TRBV20-1
CSARDGETELNTEAFF
>TRBJ1-1|TRBV10-3
CAIREGAELRTEAFF
>TRBJ2-7|TRBV7-9
CASSEDRASYEQYF
>TRBJ1-1|TRBV5-1
CASSLVNTEAFF
>TRBJ1-5|TRBV20-1
CSAQPNRGVQHF
>TRBJ1-3|TRBV10-3
CATTWDSSSGNTIYF
>TRBJ1-1|TRBV5-8
CASSLRSGNTEAFF
>TRBJ2-3|TRBV5-4
CASSLLVGGARADTQYF
>TRBJ2-3|TRBV6-1
CASRPTGGGVADTQYF
>TRBJ2-7|TRBV14
CASSQDAGEHPYEQYF
>TRBJ1-5|TRBV20-1
CSARGTVNQPQHF
>TRBJ2-1|TRBV6-5
CASSLTRGEQFF
>TRBJ2-1|TRBV6-5
CASSYRHPGEGNEQFF
>TRBJ1-1|TRBV3-1
CASSQEGRPGGEAEAFF
>TRBJ2-1|TRBV11-2
CASLLAGDDEQFF
>TRBJ1-5|TRBV29-1
CSVSDGLMGNQPQHF
>TRBJ2-6|TRBV20-1
CSARAPRGSGANVLTF
>TRBJ2-7|TRBV29-1
CSTRAGGYEQYF
>TRBJ2-1|TRBV20-1
CSARPAAGEQQFF
>TRBJ1-2|TRBV20-1
CSAPTGTANNYGYTF
>TRBJ2-7|TRBV20-1
CSARVRDRATEQYF
>TRBJ2-7|TRBV6-2/TRBV6-3
CASSYGERYEQYF
>TRBJ2-6|TRBV5-5
CASRVRISGANVLTF
>TRBJ2-2|TRBV4-2
CASSQDPGGPGELFF
>TRBJ2-1|TRBV9
CASSPRTSGRKYNEQFF
>TRBJ2-1|TRBV4-1
CASRGASHNEQFF
>TRBJ1-2|TRBV12-3/TRBV12-4
CASSLAGEGRVKANYGYTF
>TRBJ2-3|TRBV29-1
CSVDITDTQYF
>TRBJ2-5|TRBV5-6
CASSLGRAETQYF
>TRBJ1-6|TRBV5-1
CASSLAGAGNSPLHF
>TRBJ2-5|TRBV6-1
CASRQGLAYETQYF
>TRBJ2-1|TRBV9
CASSIAASGTINEQFF
>TRBJ2-6|TRBV7-2
CASSRGQATSGANVLTF
>TRBJ2-7|TRBV4-3
CASSQDRSGYEQYF
>TRBJ2-3|TRBV3-1
CASSQGTSGSRSDTQYF
>TRBJ2-7|TRBV7-9
CASSLFSAEQYF
>TRBJ2-2|TRBV28
CASTPGQGSSGELFF
>TRBJ2-7|TRBV11-1
CASSFGGYEQYF
>TRBJ2-7|TRBV7-2
CASSLAGTDAYEQYF
>TRBJ1-3|TRBV5-5
CASSSASTDSGNTIYF
>TRBJ2-1|TRBV6-6
CASNGGHFYNEQFF
>TRBJ1-1|TRBV12-5
CASGLFPDRVPTEAFF
>TRBJ1-2|TRBV2
CANRGRSYGYTF
>TRBJ2-3|TRBV20-1
CSARDIELLTDTQYF
>TRBJ1-1|TRBV20-1
CSASIYQGGAGTEAFF
>TRBJ2-7|TRBV2
CASSEGPLYEQYF
>TRBJ2-1|TRBV9
CASSYQSHEQFF
>TRBJ2-7|TRBV7-6
CASSLVTGAYEQYF
>TRBJ2-7|TRBV28
CASNQNSYEQYF
>TRBJ2-2|TRBV5-6
CASSLDTGWNGELFF
>TRBJ2-2|TRBV11-3
CASRRGTSGGTGELFF
>TRBJ2-2|TRBV29-1
CSAYLAGGPRGTGELFF
>TRBJ1-3|TRBV6-6
CASSPDPPGNTIYF